The rows below give T cell receptor beta chains drawn from one sample of a study of blood T cells in healthy people across ages. TCRdb reanalysed the 5' RACE reads using MiXCR and keeps one entry per CDR3 protein. The sample consists of 650,000 to 1,000,000 distinct CDR3 sequences, about 36% of them appearing once. Sequencing input: blood. The receptors were gathered from a man in his late teens or twenties in good health. Each CDR3 is given with its conserved first and last residue. A D gene is named only where the DNA matches it firmly. Size values are once, few and many counts, or a class for expanded clones, and some rows have none.

d_call: -
clone_size: many
j_call: TRBJ2-1
v_call: TRBV7-2
cdr3_nt: TGTGCCAGCAGGCTAAACAGGGAGGATAACAATGAGCAGTTCTTC
cdr3_aa: CASRLNREDNNEQFF

d_call: TRBD1
clone_size: many
j_call: TRBJ2-4
v_call: TRBV29-1
cdr3_nt: TGCAGCTATCTAGTCCCGGGACAGGGGGGGATCGGGTCCAAAAACATTCAGTACTTC
cdr3_aa: CSYLVPGQGGIGSKNIQYF

d_call: -
clone_size: many
j_call: TRBJ2-7
v_call: TRBV9
cdr3_nt: TGTGCCAGCAGCCCCCGACAGGTGTCGAACTCCTACGAGCAGTACTTC
cdr3_aa: CASSPRQVSNSYEQYF

d_call: -
clone_size: few
j_call: TRBJ2-7
v_call: TRBV7-9
cdr3_nt: TGTGCCAGCAGCTCGGACAACTCCTACGAGCAGTACTTC
cdr3_aa: CASSSDNSYEQYF

d_call: -
clone_size: -
j_call: TRBJ2-3
v_call: TRBV30
cdr3_nt: TGTGCCTGGAGTGTACTTGGGGAGAGCACAGATACGCAGTATTTT
cdr3_aa: CAWSVLGESTDTQYF

d_call: -
clone_size: -
j_call: TRBJ2-5
v_call: TRBV21-1
cdr3_nt: TGTGCCAGCAGCAAAAGGGGGACTAGCGGGGCCTCTTGGTACCAAGAGACCCAGTACTTC
cdr3_aa: CASSKRGTSGASWYQETQYF

d_call: TRBD2
clone_size: once
j_call: TRBJ2-5
v_call: TRBV6-1
cdr3_nt: TGTGCCAGCAAACAAAACCCCACTAGCGGGAGGGGGGAGACCCAGTACTTC
cdr3_aa: CASKQNPTSGRGETQYF

d_call: -
clone_size: few
j_call: TRBJ1-1
v_call: TRBV4-3
cdr3_nt: TGCGCCAGCAGCCAAGAACTAGCGGTCGGGCAGGGGACCCCGAACACTGAAGCTTTCTTT
cdr3_aa: CASSQELAVGQGTPNTEAFF

d_call: TRBD1
clone_size: few
j_call: TRBJ2-5
v_call: TRBV7-9
cdr3_nt: TGTGCCAGCAGCCCCTCGGGACAGGGGACAAACAATGAGCAGTACTTC
cdr3_aa: CASSPSGQGTNNEQYF

d_call: TRBD1
clone_size: few
j_call: TRBJ2-5
v_call: TRBV6-5
cdr3_nt: TGTGCCAGCAGTGACAGGGTCGGGGAGACCCAGTACTTC
cdr3_aa: CASSDRVGETQYF

d_call: TRBD1
clone_size: -
j_call: TRBJ2-5
v_call: TRBV12-3/TRBV12-4
cdr3_nt: TGTGCCAGCAGTTTCCGGACAGGGGGCGGCGAGACCCAGTACTTC
cdr3_aa: CASSFRTGGGETQYF

d_call: TRBD2
clone_size: once
j_call: TRBJ2-2
v_call: TRBV4-1
cdr3_nt: TGCGCCAGCAGCCAACCAACACGGGGGGCCGGGGAGCTGTTTTTT
cdr3_aa: CASSQPTRGAGELFF

d_call: TRBD1
clone_size: -
j_call: TRBJ2-5
v_call: TRBV7-2
cdr3_nt: TGTGCCACACAACAGGGGCCCAAGGAGACCCAGTACTTC
cdr3_aa: CATQQGPKETQYF

d_call: -
clone_size: -
j_call: TRBJ2-1
v_call: TRBV4-1
cdr3_nt: TGCGCCAGCGGCCCAGGACCGAGCTACAATGAGCAGTTCTTC
cdr3_aa: CASGPGPSYNEQFF

d_call: -
clone_size: once
j_call: TRBJ2-7
v_call: TRBV5-1
cdr3_nt: TGCGCCAGCAGCTTGACCTGGACTGGGACCTACGAGCAGTACTTC
cdr3_aa: CASSLTWTGTYEQYF

d_call: -
clone_size: few
j_call: TRBJ1-2
v_call: TRBV20-1
cdr3_nt: TGCAGTGCTAAGACAGAGGTCCTAGTGGACTACACCTTC
cdr3_aa: CSAKTEVLVDYTF

d_call: -
clone_size: -
j_call: TRBJ2-7
v_call: TRBV11-2
cdr3_nt: TGTGCCAGCAGCTTAGATGAGGTTTTCTACGAGCAGTACTTC
cdr3_aa: CASSLDEVFYEQYF

d_call: -
clone_size: -
j_call: TRBJ1-5
v_call: TRBV7-2
cdr3_nt: TGTGCCAGCAGCTCGGAAGGGGCGGGTAGCAATCAGCCCCAGCATTTT
cdr3_aa: CASSSEGAGSNQPQHF

d_call: TRBD1
clone_size: few
j_call: TRBJ2-3
v_call: TRBV7-2
cdr3_nt: TGTGCCAGCAGCTTGCAGGGGGCAGGCACAGATACGCAGTATTTT
cdr3_aa: CASSLQGAGTDTQYF

d_call: -
clone_size: -
j_call: TRBJ2-5
v_call: TRBV27
cdr3_nt: TGTGCCAGCAGTTTTCGTTCAGGGGCCGGGTATGAGCAGTACTTC
cdr3_aa: CASSFRSGAGYEQYF

d_call: TRBD1
clone_size: -
j_call: TRBJ1-4
v_call: TRBV12-3/TRBV12-4
cdr3_nt: TGTGCCAGCAGTTTGGTATGGGGACAGGGGGATCGACTGTTTTTT
cdr3_aa: CASSLVWGQGDRLFF

d_call: TRBD1
clone_size: few
j_call: TRBJ2-3
v_call: TRBV5-5
cdr3_nt: TGTGCCAGCAGCCGGCCGGGACAGGGGCGCACAGATACGCAGTATTTT
cdr3_aa: CASSRPGQGRTDTQYF

d_call: -
clone_size: many
j_call: TRBJ1-1
v_call: TRBV29-1
cdr3_nt: TGCAGCGTCATGACAGGACTTGCGGACACTGAAGCTTTCTTT
cdr3_aa: CSVMTGLADTEAFF

d_call: -
clone_size: once
j_call: TRBJ2-2
v_call: TRBV7-2
cdr3_nt: TGTGCCAGCAGTTTTACAGGGTCGAACACCGGGGAGCTGTTTTTT
cdr3_aa: CASSFTGSNTGELFF

d_call: -
clone_size: -
j_call: TRBJ2-2
v_call: TRBV19
cdr3_nt: TGTGCCAGTAGTCTCCACTGGAACACCGGGGAGCTGTTTTTT
cdr3_aa: CASSLHWNTGELFF

d_call: -
clone_size: -
j_call: TRBJ2-2
v_call: TRBV10-3
cdr3_nt: TGTGCCATCACGGGGGGCTCCACCGGGGAGCTGTTTTTT
cdr3_aa: CAITGGSTGELFF

d_call: -
clone_size: -
j_call: TRBJ2-7
v_call: TRBV14
cdr3_nt: TGTGCCAGCAGCCCCTCACGCAGGGAGATGTATTGGTACGAGCAGTACTTC
cdr3_aa: CASSPSRREMYWYEQYF

d_call: TRBD1
clone_size: -
j_call: TRBJ2-5
v_call: TRBV6-6
cdr3_nt: TGTGCCAGCAGGACCGGGACAGGACTTCAAGAGACCCAGTACTTC
cdr3_aa: CASRTGTGLQETQYF

d_call: -
clone_size: -
j_call: TRBJ1-5
v_call: TRBV4-1
cdr3_nt: TGCGCCAGCAGCCAAGATTTTGCTCAGCCCCAGCATTTT
cdr3_aa: CASSQDFAQPQHF

d_call: TRBD2
clone_size: once
j_call: TRBJ2-5
v_call: TRBV19
cdr3_nt: TGTGCCAGTAGTTCACGGACTAGCCCCTACAATGAGCAGTACTTC
cdr3_aa: CASSSRTSPYNEQYF

d_call: -
clone_size: few
j_call: TRBJ2-5
v_call: TRBV7-9
cdr3_nt: TGTGCCAGCAGCTTACGCGACCCAAAAGGAGAGACCCAGTACTTC
cdr3_aa: CASSLRDPKGETQYF

d_call: -
clone_size: -
j_call: TRBJ2-5
v_call: TRBV6-1
cdr3_nt: TGTGCCAGCAAGCGGGACAGTCAGTACCAAGAGACCCAGTACTTC
cdr3_aa: CASKRDSQYQETQYF

d_call: TRBD2
clone_size: -
j_call: TRBJ2-5
v_call: TRBV20-1
cdr3_nt: TGCAGTGCTACTAGCGGGGGGCTGGAGACCCAGTACTTC
cdr3_aa: CSATSGGLETQYF

d_call: TRBD2
clone_size: many
j_call: TRBJ2-3
v_call: TRBV9
cdr3_nt: TGTGCCAGCAGCGTAGGCGGTTCGACTAGCCGACGCACAGATACGCAGTATTTT
cdr3_aa: CASSVGGSTSRRTDTQYF

d_call: -
clone_size: few
j_call: TRBJ1-2
v_call: TRBV4-1
cdr3_nt: TGCGCCAGCAGCCAAGTTTATAACCCCGACTATGGCTACACCTTC
cdr3_aa: CASSQVYNPDYGYTF

d_call: -
clone_size: once
j_call: TRBJ2-7
v_call: TRBV28
cdr3_nt: TGTACCAGCAATGTCGGGACGAGAGACTCCTACAATGAGCAGTACTTC
cdr3_aa: CTSNVGTRDSYNEQYF

d_call: TRBD1
clone_size: once
j_call: TRBJ1-1
v_call: TRBV29-1
cdr3_nt: TGCAGCGTCACTCAGGGGGCTGGGCGAGCTTTCTTT
cdr3_aa: CSVTQGAGRAFF

d_call: -
clone_size: -
j_call: TRBJ2-3
v_call: TRBV20-1
cdr3_nt: TGCAGTGCTAGAGGAGGGCTGGCGGCAGATACGCAGTATTTT
cdr3_aa: CSARGGLAADTQYF

d_call: -
clone_size: -
j_call: TRBJ1-2
v_call: TRBV7-2
cdr3_nt: TGTGCCAGCAGCGTTCTAGGGGTGAACTATGGCTACACCTTC
cdr3_aa: CASSVLGVNYGYTF

d_call: -
clone_size: once
j_call: TRBJ2-7
v_call: TRBV6-6
cdr3_nt: TGTGCCAGCAGTCCCGACATCTACGAGCAGTACTTC
cdr3_aa: CASSPDIYEQYF

d_call: TRBD1
clone_size: -
j_call: TRBJ1-2
v_call: TRBV27
cdr3_nt: TGTGCCAGCAGTGCACAGGGGGCGAGAAATGGCTACACCTTC
cdr3_aa: CASSAQGARNGYTF

d_call: -
clone_size: few
j_call: TRBJ1-5
v_call: TRBV6-6
cdr3_nt: TGTGCCAGCAATTGGGACCCAGGGGCGGGACAGCCCCAGCATTTT
cdr3_aa: CASNWDPGAGQPQHF

d_call: TRBD1
clone_size: few
j_call: TRBJ1-1
v_call: TRBV12-3/TRBV12-4
cdr3_nt: TGTGCCAGCAGTTCCCACGGACAGGGCACCACTGAAGCTTTCTTT
cdr3_aa: CASSSHGQGTTEAFF

d_call: -
clone_size: few
j_call: TRBJ1-5
v_call: TRBV6-2/TRBV6-3
cdr3_nt: TGTGCCAGCACCCGTGCCAGAGTCTTTAGCAATCAGCCCCAGCATTTT
cdr3_aa: CASTRARVFSNQPQHF

d_call: -
clone_size: -
j_call: TRBJ1-2
v_call: TRBV9
cdr3_nt: TGTGCCAGCAGCGTAGCAGGAGTCCCCGCCTATGGTGGCTACACCTTC
cdr3_aa: CASSVAGVPAYGGYTF

d_call: TRBD2
clone_size: many
j_call: TRBJ2-5
v_call: TRBV15
cdr3_nt: TGTGCCACCAGCAGAGTGCTAGCGGGGGAATCAGAGACCCAGTACTTC
cdr3_aa: CATSRVLAGESETQYF

d_call: -
clone_size: few
j_call: TRBJ1-1
v_call: TRBV5-1
cdr3_nt: TGCGCCAGCAGCCCCTCGGGCAGCTTCGACACTGAAGCTTTCTTT
cdr3_aa: CASSPSGSFDTEAFF

d_call: TRBD1
clone_size: -
j_call: TRBJ2-5
v_call: TRBV5-1
cdr3_nt: TGCGCCAGCAGCCTCCCCCAGGGGGTGGGGGATGAGCAGTACTTC
cdr3_aa: CASSLPQGVGDEQYF

d_call: TRBD1
clone_size: many
j_call: TRBJ2-6
v_call: TRBV28
cdr3_nt: TGTGCCAGCAGATCCCCGGGACAGTACTCTGGGGCCAACGTCCTGACTTTC
cdr3_aa: CASRSPGQYSGANVLTF

d_call: TRBD1
clone_size: many
j_call: TRBJ2-3
v_call: TRBV20-1
cdr3_nt: TGCAGTGCTAGAGGGGCTCCGGGACAGGGGGCTGCAGATACGCAGTATTTT
cdr3_aa: CSARGAPGQGAADTQYF

d_call: -
clone_size: few
j_call: TRBJ2-3
v_call: TRBV6-4
cdr3_nt: TGTGCCAGCAGTGAGGCATTCACAGATACGCAGTATTTT
cdr3_aa: CASSEAFTDTQYF

d_call: -
clone_size: -
j_call: TRBJ2-5
v_call: TRBV29-1
cdr3_nt: TGCAGCGTTGATGTGAGCAGGACTGGGGAGCAGTACTTC
cdr3_aa: CSVDVSRTGEQYF

d_call: TRBD2
clone_size: -
j_call: TRBJ2-1
v_call: TRBV12-3/TRBV12-4
cdr3_nt: TGTGCCAGCAGGAGGACTAGCGGGGATTACAATGAGCAGTTCTTC
cdr3_aa: CASRRTSGDYNEQFF

d_call: TRBD2
clone_size: -
j_call: TRBJ2-3
v_call: TRBV3-1
cdr3_nt: TGTGCCAGCAGCCAAGCCCTTTTTTTAGCGGGGACCACAGATACGCAGTATTTT
cdr3_aa: CASSQALFLAGTTDTQYF